Presented here are 8 T cell receptor beta chains from one specimen sequenced in a study of blood T cell repertoires in COVID-19. Some clones are missing from TCRdb's copy, which holds only in-frame ones; the method was immunoSEQ multiplex PCR. The table records about 35,000 clones, approximately 85% of them present only once. Material: peripheral blood. The source of these receptors is a man aged 55 to 70 with active or convalescent COVID-19.

The chain recombines TRBV6-1 with TRBJ2-5; 11 nucleotides align to TRBD2. Trimming cost V 2 bases and J 4 bases; bases outside gene matches: 3. This CDR3 has 15 residues. CDR1 is MNHNS, CDR2 SASEGT, per germline. Written as DNA, the CDR3 is TGTGCCAGCAGTGAAAATAGCGGGAGGGCAGAGACCCAGTACTTC. It specifies CASSENSGRAETQYF.

The chain uses TRBV4-3 and TRBJ1-3; D remains unclear. The germline V and J ends were trimmed by 0 bases and 3 bases, with 12 bases remaining between them. This CDR3 is built from 16 residues. Germline V gene data show CDR1 as LGHNA and CDR2 as YSLEER. CDR3 nucleotide sequence: TGCGCCAGCAGCCAAGATGGTGTAGGCGGTGGAAACACCATATATTTT. Protein: CASSQDGVGGGNTIYF.

The chain employs TRBV15 and TRBJ2-5; perhaps TRBD1 as D (6 bases). V was cut by 3 bases and J by 5 bases, with 13 bases left in between. Germline values: CDR1 LNHNV, CDR2 YYDKDF (reference sequence). The CDR3 contains 14 residues. The CDR3 DNA sequence: TGTGCCACCAGCAGCACAGGGCGATGGGAGACCCAGTACTTC. It translates to CATSSTGRWETQYF. Combining the CDR3 with reference TRBV15 and TRBJ2-5 gives the whole variable domain DAMVIQNPRYQVTQFGKPVTLSCSQTLNHNVMYWYQQKSSQAPKLLFHYYDKDFNNEADTPDNFQSRRPNTSFCFLDIRSPGLGDTAMYLCATSSTGRWETQYFGPGTRLLVL.

This clone came up once. CDR3 bases: TGTGCCAGCAGCTTAGGCGGGAGGGCCGTTAGAAATACGCAGTATTTT. Translation gives CASSLGGRAVRNTQYF. The rearrangement joins TRBV13 to TRBJ2-3; 8 bases fit TRBD2. Germline assignment: CDR1 PRHDT and CDR2 FYEKMQ (reference sequence). With 0 bases clipped from V and 7 bases from J, the junction kept 9 bases outside the gene matches. CDR3 size: 16 residues. The full variable domain, its missing parts supplied by reference TRBV13 and TRBJ2-3, is AAGVIQSPRHLIKEKRETATLKCYPIPRHDTVYWYQQGPGQDPQFLISFYEKMQSDKGSIPDRFSAQQFSDYHSELNMSSLELGDSALYFCASSLGGRAVRNTQYFGPGTRLTVL.

The chain uses TRBV5-1 and TRBJ2-3; the match to TRBD1 covers 7 bases. CDR3 length: 16 residues. Germline V gene data show CDR1 as SGHRS and CDR2 as YFSETQ. The V gene end was trimmed by 5 bases and the J gene end by 1 base; junction bases not matched to a gene: 10. The DNA of the CDR3 is TGCGCCAGCAGTAAGCCCCAGGGGGACGGCACAGATACGCAGTATTTT. It specifies CASSKPQGDGTDTQYF.

J is TRBJ1-1 and V is TRBV5-5; D might be TRBD1 (6 bases). Between the trimmed V and J ends, which lost 4 bases and 4 bases, there was a span of 20 bases. This CDR3 spans 16 amino acids. CDR1 is SGHKS and CDR2 is YYEKEE in the germline V gene (reference sequence). CDR3 protein: CASSPNPTGTGTEAFF. DNA for the CDR3: TGTGCCAGCAGCCCAAACCCTACAGGGACCGGCACTGAAGCTTTCTTT. The full variable domain, with the rest looked up from reference TRBV5-5 and TRBJ1-1, is DAGVTQSPTHLIKTRGQQVTLRCSPISGHKSVSWYQQVLGQGPQFIFQYYEKEERGRGNFPDRFSARQFPNYSSELNVNALLLGDSALYLCASSPNPTGTGTEAFFGQGTRLTVV.

The chain is built from TRBV10-3 and TRBJ2-5; TRBD1 agrees at 12 bases. Per the germline V gene, CDR1 is ENHRY and CDR2 is SYGVKD. The CDR3 covers 15 residues. The ends lost 6 bases at V and 5 bases at J; junction bases unmatched: 7. CDR3 in amino acids: CAISQGQGAGETQYF. The CDR3 coding sequence is TGTGCCATCAGCCAGGGACAGGGGGCCGGGGAGACCCAGTACTTC.

A single count supports this clone. This chain connects TRBV2 to TRBJ2-7; the match to TRBD1 covers 9 bases. Germline V gene data show CDR1 as SNHLY and CDR2 as FYNNEI. The CDR3 extends over 13 amino acids. V was pared by 5 bases and J by 4 bases, with 3 bases of the junction left unmatched. CDR3 in amino acids: CASSLDRGYEQYV. CDR3 in DNA: TGTGCCAGCAGTCTGGACAGGGGATACGAGCAGTACGTC.